This T cell receptor beta chain derives from a study of T cells in Graves' hyperthyroidism and ophthalmopathy. Study-wide points: Most thyroid clonotypes with frequency above 0.001 were detected in blood.

Clinical Activity Scores of at least 3, NOSPECS grades of at least 4 and durations under 3 months characterized ophthalmopathy patients. Patients showing uncontrolled infection, other autoimmune disease, pregnancy or lactation were ineligible. A remark on this clonotype: The antigen is undetermined.

From RNA transcripts, TCR beta CDR3 regions were amplified. The primer set for the first-round RT-PCR of the TCR CDR3 was HTBI. Via MiXCR, TCRdb re-called the multiplex PCR reads, giving one row per CDR3 protein. There are roughly 500,000 distinct CDR3 sequences in the sample; around 15% occur only once, and 25% to 30% lies in the top ten. V lost 5 bases, J lost 0 bases, and 7 bases stayed unmatched. This CDR3 contains 15 residues. CDR1 is DFQATT, CDR2 SNEGSKA, per germline (reference sequence). The sequenced sample consisted of blood. The chain joins TRBV20-1 to TRBJ2-4, with 7 positions matching TRBD2. The receptor comes from a woman aged 30 to 39 with Graves' ophthalmopathy. Here the CDR3 reads CSAGGGILAKNIQYF. In DNA, the CDR3 is TGCAGTGCTGGGGGGGGAATCTTAGCCAAAAACATTCAGTACTTC.